One T cell receptor beta chain is described in this entry. The study sequenced TCR beta in blood CD8+ and CD4+ T cells. The data were obtained in a study of CD8 T cells in Susac syndrome. RNA amounts of roughly 0.5 to 1 ug underwent reverse transcription with random hexamers. Amplification of TCR beta CDR3 across 54 Vbeta and 13 Jbeta was performed with immunoSEQ multiplex PCR. One entry per CDR3 protein, called by TCRdb with MiXCR from the immunoSEQ multiplex PCR reads. The table shows 90,000 to 150,000 distinct CDR3 sequences, with around 95% occurring only once. The V end was cut by 1 base, the J end by 8 bases, with 11 bases between. CDR1 is SGHTA, CDR2 FQGNSA, per germline. The length of the CDR3 is 13 residues.

The sample was CD4+ T cells from PBMCs. This clonotype was obtained from a human donor in good health. V is TRBV7-2 and J is TRBJ1-2, with D possibly matching TRBD1 (6 bases). Here the CDR3 DNA reads TGTGCCAGCAGCTTAGGTACAGGGCAGGGCTACACCTTC. It is translated as CASSLGTGQGYTF.